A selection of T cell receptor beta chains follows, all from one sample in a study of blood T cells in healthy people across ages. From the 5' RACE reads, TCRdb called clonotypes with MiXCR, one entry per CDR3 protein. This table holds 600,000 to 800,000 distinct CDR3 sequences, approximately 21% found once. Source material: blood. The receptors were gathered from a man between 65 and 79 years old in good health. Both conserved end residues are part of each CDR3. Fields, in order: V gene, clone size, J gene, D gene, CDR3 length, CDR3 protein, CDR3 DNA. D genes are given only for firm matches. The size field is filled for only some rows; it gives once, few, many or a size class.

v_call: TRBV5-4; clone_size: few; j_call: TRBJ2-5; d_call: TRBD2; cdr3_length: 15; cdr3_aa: CASSPGSGSFETQYF; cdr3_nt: TGTGCCAGCAGCCCGGGTAGCGGGAGTTTCGAGACCCAGTACTTC
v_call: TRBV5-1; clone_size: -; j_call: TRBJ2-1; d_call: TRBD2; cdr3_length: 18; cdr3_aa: CASSLGPLAGGPYNEQFF; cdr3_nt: TGCGCCAGCAGCTTGGGCCCCCTCGCGGGAGGGCCCTACAATGAGCAGTTCTTC
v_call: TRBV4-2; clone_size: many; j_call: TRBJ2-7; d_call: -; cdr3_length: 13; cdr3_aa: CASSQDGSYEQYF; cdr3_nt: TGTGCCAGCAGCCAAGACGGGTCCTACGAGCAGTACTTC
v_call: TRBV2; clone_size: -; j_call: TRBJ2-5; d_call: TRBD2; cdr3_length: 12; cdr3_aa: CASWDGGETQYF; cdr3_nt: TGTGCCAGCTGGGACGGGGGGGAGACCCAGTACTTC
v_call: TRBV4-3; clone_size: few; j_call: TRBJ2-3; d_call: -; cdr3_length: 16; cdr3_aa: CASSQDFTNRPDTQYF; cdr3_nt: TGCGCCAGCAGCCAAGATTTCACCAACCGACCAGATACGCAGTATTTT
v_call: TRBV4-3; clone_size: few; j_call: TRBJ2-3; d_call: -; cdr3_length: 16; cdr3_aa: CASSRLGAARVDTQYF; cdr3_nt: TGCGCCAGCAGCCGATTGGGTGCGGCTAGGGTAGATACGCAGTATTTT
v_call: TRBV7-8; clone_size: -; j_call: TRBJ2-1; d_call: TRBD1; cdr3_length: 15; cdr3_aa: CASSYVAGGYNEQFF; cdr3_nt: TGTGCCAGCAGCTACGTTGCAGGGGGTTACAATGAGCAGTTCTTC
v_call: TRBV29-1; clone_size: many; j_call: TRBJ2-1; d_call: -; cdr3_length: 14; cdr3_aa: CSVDHRAANNEQFF; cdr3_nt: TGCAGCGTTGATCACCGAGCGGCCAACAATGAGCAGTTCTTC
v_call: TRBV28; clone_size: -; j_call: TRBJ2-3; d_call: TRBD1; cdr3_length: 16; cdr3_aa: CASSLTPGQTTDTQYF; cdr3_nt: TGTGCCAGCAGTTTAACTCCGGGACAGACCACAGATACGCAGTATTTT
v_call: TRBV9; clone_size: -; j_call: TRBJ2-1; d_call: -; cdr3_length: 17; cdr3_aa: CASSGRTSFGSYNEQFF; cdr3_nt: TGTGCCAGCAGCGGAAGAACTAGCTTTGGCTCCTACAATGAGCAGTTCTTC
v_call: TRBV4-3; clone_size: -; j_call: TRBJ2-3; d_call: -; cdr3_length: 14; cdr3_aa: CASSPLVGSDTQYF; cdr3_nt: TGCGCCAGCAGCCCCCTGGTGGGCTCAGATACGCAGTATTTT
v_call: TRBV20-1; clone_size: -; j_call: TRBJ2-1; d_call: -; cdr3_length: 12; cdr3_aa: CSAREAGAWLFF; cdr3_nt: TGCAGTGCTAGAGAGGCCGGGGCCTGGCTGTTCTTC
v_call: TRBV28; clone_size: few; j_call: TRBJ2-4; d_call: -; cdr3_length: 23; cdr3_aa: CASSFQYGTGDYNLYLAKNIQYF; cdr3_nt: TGTGCCAGCAGTTTTCAATATGGCACAGGGGACTATAACTTATATCTAGCCAAAAACATTCAGTACTTC
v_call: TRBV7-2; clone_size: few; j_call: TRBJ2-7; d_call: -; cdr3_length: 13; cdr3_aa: CASSFFGNYEQYF; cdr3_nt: TGTGCCAGCAGCTTTTTCGGGAACTACGAGCAGTACTTC
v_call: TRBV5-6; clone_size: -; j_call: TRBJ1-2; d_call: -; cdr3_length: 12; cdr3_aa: CASSFAPEGYTF; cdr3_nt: TGTGCCAGCAGCTTCGCACCTGAGGGCTACACCTTC
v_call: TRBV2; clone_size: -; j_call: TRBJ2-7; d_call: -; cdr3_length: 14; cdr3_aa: CASSESQARSEQYF; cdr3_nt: TGTGCCAGCAGTGAATCGCAGGCAAGGAGCGAGCAGTACTTC
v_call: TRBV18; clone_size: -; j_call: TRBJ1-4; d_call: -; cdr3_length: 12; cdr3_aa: CASLGSNEKLFF; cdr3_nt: TGTGCCAGCCTCGGAAGTAATGAAAAACTGTTTTTT
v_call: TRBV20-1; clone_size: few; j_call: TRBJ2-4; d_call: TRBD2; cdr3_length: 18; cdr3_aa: CSARDGTSGRLAKNIQYF; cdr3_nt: TGCAGTGCCCGCGATGGGACTAGCGGGAGGTTGGCCAAAAACATTCAGTACTTC
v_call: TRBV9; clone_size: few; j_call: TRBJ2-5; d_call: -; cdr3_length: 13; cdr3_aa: CASSLATGETQYF; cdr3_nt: TGTGCCAGCAGCCTTGCCACAGGGGAGACCCAGTACTTC
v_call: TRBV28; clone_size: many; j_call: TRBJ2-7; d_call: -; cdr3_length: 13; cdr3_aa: CASSFGPGSSTYF; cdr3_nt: -
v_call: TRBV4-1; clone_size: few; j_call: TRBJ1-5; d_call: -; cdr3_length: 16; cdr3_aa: CASSQETPQGNQPQHF; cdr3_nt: TGCGCCAGCAGCCAAGAAACCCCACAGGGCAATCAGCCCCAGCATTTT
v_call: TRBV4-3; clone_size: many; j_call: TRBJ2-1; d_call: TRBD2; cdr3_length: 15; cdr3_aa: CASSQVAGGPIEQFF; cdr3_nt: TGCGCCAGCAGCCAAGTAGCGGGAGGGCCGATTGAGCAGTTCTTC
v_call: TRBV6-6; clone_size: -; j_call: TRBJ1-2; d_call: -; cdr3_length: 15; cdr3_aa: CASSFDRTTNYGYTF; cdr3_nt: TGTGCCAGCAGTTTCGACAGGACCACTAACTATGGCTACACCTTC
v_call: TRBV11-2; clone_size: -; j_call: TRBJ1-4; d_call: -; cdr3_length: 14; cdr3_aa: CASSRRTEGEKLFF; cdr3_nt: TGTGCCAGCAGCCGGCGAACTGAGGGGGAAAAACTGTTTTTT
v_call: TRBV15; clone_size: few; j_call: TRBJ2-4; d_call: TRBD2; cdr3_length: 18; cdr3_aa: CATSGRTGTNLAKNIQYF; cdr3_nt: TGTGCCACCAGCGGAAGAACCGGGACTAATCTAGCCAAAAACATTCAGTACTTC
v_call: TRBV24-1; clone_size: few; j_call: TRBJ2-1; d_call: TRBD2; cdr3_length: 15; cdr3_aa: CATSDLLGTINEQFF; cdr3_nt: TGTGCCACCAGTGATTTGCTCGGGACTATCAATGAGCAGTTCTTC
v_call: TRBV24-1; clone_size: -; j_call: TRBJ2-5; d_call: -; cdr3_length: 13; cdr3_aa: CATSEAVEETQYF; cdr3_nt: TGTGCCACCAGTGAAGCTGTGGAAGAGACCCAGTACTTC
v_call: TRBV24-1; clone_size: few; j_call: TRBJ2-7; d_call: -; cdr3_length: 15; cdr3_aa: CATSDFEGPAYEQYF; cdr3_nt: TGTGCCACCAGTGATTTCGAGGGACCAGCCTACGAGCAGTACTTC
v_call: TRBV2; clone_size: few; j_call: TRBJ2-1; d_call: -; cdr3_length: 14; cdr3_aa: CASTNRPGEERQFF; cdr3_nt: TGTGCCAGCACAAACCGCCCGGGGGAGGAAAGGCAGTTCTTC
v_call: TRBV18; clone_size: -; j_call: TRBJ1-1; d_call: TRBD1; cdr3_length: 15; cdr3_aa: CASSPATGVTTEAFF; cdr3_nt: TGTGCCAGCTCACCAGCCACAGGGGTCACCACTGAAGCTTTCTTT
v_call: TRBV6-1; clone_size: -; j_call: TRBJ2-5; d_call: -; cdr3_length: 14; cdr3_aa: CASGRRLEEETQYF; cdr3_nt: TGTGCCAGCGGACGGAGGCTAGAAGAAGAGACCCAGTACTTC
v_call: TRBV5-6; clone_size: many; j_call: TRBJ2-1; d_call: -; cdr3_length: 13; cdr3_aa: CASSSLAFLEQFF; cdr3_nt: TGTGCCAGCAGCTCTCTAGCGTTTCTTGAGCAGTTCTTC
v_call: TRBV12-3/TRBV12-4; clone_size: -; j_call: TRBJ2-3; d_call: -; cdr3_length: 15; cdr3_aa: CASSPVSGSTDTQYF; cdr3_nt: TGTGCCAGCAGCCCCGTGAGCGGTAGCACAGATACGCAGTATTTT
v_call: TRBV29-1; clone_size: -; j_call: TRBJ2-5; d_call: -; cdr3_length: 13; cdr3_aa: CSVERDLGETQYF; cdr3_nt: TGCAGCGTTGAAAGGGACCTGGGAGAGACCCAGTACTTC
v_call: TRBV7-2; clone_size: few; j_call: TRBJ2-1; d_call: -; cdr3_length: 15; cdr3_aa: CASSPGPRNGGEQFF; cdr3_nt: TGTGCCAGCAGCCCGGGACCCCGGAATGGGGGTGAGCAGTTCTTC
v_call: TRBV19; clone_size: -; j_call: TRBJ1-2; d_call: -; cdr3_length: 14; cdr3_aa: CASSNRSSNYGCTF; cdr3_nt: TGTGCCAGTAGTAACAGGAGTTCTAACTATGGCTGCACCTTC
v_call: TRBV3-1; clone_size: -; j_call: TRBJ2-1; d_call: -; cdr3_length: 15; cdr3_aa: CASSQDVSNGNEQFF; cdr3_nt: TGTGCCAGCAGCCAAGACGTCTCGAACGGCAATGAGCAGTTCTTC
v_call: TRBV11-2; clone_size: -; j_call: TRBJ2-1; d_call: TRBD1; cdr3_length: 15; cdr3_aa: CASSATGTGGNEQFF; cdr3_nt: TGTGCCAGCAGCGCGACCGGGACAGGGGGCAATGAGCAGTTCTTC
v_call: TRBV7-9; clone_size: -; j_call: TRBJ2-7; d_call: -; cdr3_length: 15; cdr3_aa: CASSYVGMSSYEQYF; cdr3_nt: TGTGCCAGCAGCTACGTGGGAATGAGCTCCTACGAGCAGTACTTC
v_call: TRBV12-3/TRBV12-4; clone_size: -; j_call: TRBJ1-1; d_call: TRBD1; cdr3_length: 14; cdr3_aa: CASSSRTGLTEAFF; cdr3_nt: TGTGCCAGCAGTTCGCGGACAGGGCTAACTGAAGCTTTCTTT
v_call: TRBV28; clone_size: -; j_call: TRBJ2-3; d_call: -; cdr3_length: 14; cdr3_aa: CASSLYTNTDTQYF; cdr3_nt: TGTGCCAGCAGTTTATATACCAACACAGATACGCAGTATTTT
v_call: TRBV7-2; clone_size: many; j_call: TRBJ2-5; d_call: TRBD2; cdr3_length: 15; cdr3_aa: CASSLTSGSLETQYF; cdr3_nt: TGTGCCAGCAGCTTGACTAGCGGGAGTTTAGAGACCCAGTACTTC
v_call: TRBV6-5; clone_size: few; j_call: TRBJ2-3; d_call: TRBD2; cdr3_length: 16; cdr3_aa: CASSYGSSGSPDTQYF; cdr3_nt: TGTGCCAGCAGTTACGGGTCTAGCGGGAGCCCAGATACGCAGTATTTT
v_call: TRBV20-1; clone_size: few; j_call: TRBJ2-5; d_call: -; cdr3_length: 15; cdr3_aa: CSASPLGQGGETQYF; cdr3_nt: TGCAGTGCTAGCCCACTCGGACAGGGAGGGGAGACCCAGTACTTC
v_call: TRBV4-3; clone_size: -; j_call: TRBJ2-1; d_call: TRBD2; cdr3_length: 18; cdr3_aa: CASSQVSGTVNTYNEQFF; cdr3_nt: TGCGCCAGCAGCCAAGTAAGCGGGACGGTAAACACCTACAATGAGCAGTTCTTC